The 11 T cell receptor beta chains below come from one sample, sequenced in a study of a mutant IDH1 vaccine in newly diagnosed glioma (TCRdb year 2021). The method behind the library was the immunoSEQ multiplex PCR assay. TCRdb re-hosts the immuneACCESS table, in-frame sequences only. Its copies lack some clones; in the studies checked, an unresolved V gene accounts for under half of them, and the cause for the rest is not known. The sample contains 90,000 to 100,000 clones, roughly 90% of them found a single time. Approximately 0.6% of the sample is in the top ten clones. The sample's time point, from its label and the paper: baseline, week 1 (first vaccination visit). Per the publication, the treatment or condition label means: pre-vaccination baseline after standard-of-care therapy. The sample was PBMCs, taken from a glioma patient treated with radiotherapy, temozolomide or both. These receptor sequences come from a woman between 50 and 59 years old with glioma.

This chain's CDR3 is CASSSNEVGSDTQYF. CDR3 nucleotides: TGTGCCAGCAGCTCGAACGAGGTGGGATCAGATACGCAGTATTTT. The genes are TRBV13 and TRBJ2-3, with D unclear. Germline CDR1 PRHDT, CDR2 FYEKMQ (reference sequence). The CDR3 contains 15 residues. Trimming shortened V by 4 bases and J by 4 bases, and 15 bases separated the two germline ends.

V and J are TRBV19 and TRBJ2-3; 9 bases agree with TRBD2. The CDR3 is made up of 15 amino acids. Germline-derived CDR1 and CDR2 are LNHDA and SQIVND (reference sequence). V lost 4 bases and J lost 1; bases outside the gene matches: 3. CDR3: CASSRGTSRTDTQYF. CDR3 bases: TGTGCCAGTAGTAGGGGGACTAGCCGCACAGATACGCAGTATTTT.

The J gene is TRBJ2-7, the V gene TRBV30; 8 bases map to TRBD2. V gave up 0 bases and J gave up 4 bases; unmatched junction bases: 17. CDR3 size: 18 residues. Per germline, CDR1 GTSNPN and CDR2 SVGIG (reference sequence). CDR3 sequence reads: CAWSVQYPGGRAKYEQYF. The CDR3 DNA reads TGTGCCTGGAGTGTACAATATCCGGGAGGGCGGGCGAAATACGAGCAGTACTTC.

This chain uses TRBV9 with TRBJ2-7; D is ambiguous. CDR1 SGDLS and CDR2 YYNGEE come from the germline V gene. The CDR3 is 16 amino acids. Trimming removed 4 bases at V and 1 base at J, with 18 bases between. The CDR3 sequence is CASSPRPGDLSYEQYF. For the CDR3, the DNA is TGTGCCAGCAGCCCTCGTCCGGGTGACCTTTCCTACGAGCAGTACTTC.

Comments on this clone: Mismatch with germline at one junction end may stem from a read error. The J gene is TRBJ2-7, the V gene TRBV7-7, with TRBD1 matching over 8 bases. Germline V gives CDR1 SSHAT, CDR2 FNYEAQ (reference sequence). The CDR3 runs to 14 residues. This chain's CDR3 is CASSFGQGTYEQYF. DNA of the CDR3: TGTGCTAGCAGCTTCGGACAGGGAACCTACGAGCAGTACTTC.

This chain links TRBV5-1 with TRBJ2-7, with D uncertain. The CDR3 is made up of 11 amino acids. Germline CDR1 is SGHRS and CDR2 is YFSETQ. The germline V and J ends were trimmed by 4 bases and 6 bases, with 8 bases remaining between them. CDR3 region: CASSLVGEQYF. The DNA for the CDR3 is TGCGCCAGCAGCCTCGTGGGCGAGCAGTACTTC.

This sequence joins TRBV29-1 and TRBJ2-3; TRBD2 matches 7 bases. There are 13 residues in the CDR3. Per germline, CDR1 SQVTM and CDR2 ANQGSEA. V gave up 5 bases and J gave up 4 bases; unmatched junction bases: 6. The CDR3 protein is CSVPSGTADTQYF. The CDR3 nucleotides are TGCAGCGTTCCCAGCGGGACGGCAGATACGCAGTATTTT.

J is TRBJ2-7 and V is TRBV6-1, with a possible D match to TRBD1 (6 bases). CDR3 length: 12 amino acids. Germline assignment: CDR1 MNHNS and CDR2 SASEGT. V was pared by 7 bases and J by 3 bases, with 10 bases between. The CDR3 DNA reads TGTGCCAGCACTACAGGGATCTACGAGCAGTACTTC. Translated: CASTTGIYEQYF.

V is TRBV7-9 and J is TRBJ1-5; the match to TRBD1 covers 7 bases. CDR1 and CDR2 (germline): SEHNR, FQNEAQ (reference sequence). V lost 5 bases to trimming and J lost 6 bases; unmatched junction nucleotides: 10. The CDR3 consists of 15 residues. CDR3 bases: TGTGCCAGCAGCAAAGACAGGGCTTCGGGTCAGCCCCAGCATTTT. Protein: CASSKDRASGQPQHF.

DNA of the CDR3: TGTGCCAGCAGTCCGCGGGGTAGCGGGGGCACAGATACGCAGTATTTT. Protein product: CASSPRGSGGTDTQYF. The J gene is TRBJ2-3, the V gene TRBV5-4, with 8 positions matching TRBD2. In germline, CDR1 is SGHNT, CDR2 YYREEE (reference sequence). V gave up 5 bases and J gave up 1 base; unmatched junction bases: 9. CDR3 length: 16 residues.

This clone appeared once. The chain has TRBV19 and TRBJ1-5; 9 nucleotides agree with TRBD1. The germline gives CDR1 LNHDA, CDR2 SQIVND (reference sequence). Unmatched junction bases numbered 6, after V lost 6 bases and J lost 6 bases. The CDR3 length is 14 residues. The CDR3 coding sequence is TGTGCCAGTAGCCTAGACAGGGGGTCTCAGCCCCAGCATTTT. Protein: CASSLDRGSQPQHF. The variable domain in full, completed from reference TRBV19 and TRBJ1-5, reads DGGITQSPKYLFRKEGQNVTLSCEQNLNHDAMYWYRQDPGQGLRLIYYSQIVNDFQKGDIAEGYSVSREKKESFPLTVTSAQKNPTAFYLCASSLDRGSQPQHFGDGTRLSIL.